This TCR beta chain was captured in a study of T cell changes during pregnancy in multiple sclerosis. Only in-frame clones appear in the TCRdb table, and some are missing; sequencing was by immunoSEQ multiplex PCR. The sample has approximately 40,000 clones, 85% to 95% seen once. CDR1 is MNHEY, CDR2 SVGAGI, per germline. Trimming pared 0 bases from V and 3 bases from J, leaving 14 bases between. This CDR3 spans 16 amino acids. The material sequenced was CD4+ T cells from peripheral blood mononuclear cells, taken in the third trimester of pregnancy. The clonotype comes from a female donor in good health, enrolled as a control in a pregnancy study. This rearrangement joins TRBV6-5 to TRBJ1-1; TRBD1 might be the D (5 bases). The CDR3 coding sequence is TGTGCCAGCAGTTACTCGACGGCAGGGTGGGACACTGAAGCTTTCTTT. Its translation is CASSYSTAGWDTEAFF.